This T cell receptor beta chain derives from a study of T-cell reconstitution after alpha-beta-depleted transplantation in children (dated by TCRdb to between 2015 and 2016). Regarding the research as a whole: Using TCR repertoire profiling, the study followed T-cell immune reconstitution in a quantitative way in children after TCRalphabeta/CD19-depleted allogeneic hematopoietic cell transplantation.

The library relied on PCR. This sample was sequenced with an Illumina HiSeq 2500. Molecular barcoding was employed in the preparation of TCR libraries, with unique molecular identifiers being used to normalize TCRbeta repertoire quantification. Starting from the raw public reads, TCRdb applied fastp trimming at Q25, assembled clones with MiXCR and retained in-frame beta chains. Every entry covers one CDR3 protein and lists the most common genes and DNA from its rows. The sample data list nearly 550,000 distinct CDR3 sequences, and approximately 16% of these were observed just once. The top ten constitute 2.5% to 4% of the sample. Including the terminal cysteine and phenylalanine, the CDR3 comprises 11 residues. CDR3 DNA only is kept here, 33 bases in frame from base 1. According to the germline V gene, CDR1 reads ENHRY and CDR2 reads SYGVKD. V loses 8 bases of germline sequence and J loses 1 base, and the interval between the two ends is 3 bases.

A word on this clonotype: There is no known antigen for this receptor. Base qualities are not provided; no much larger clone lies one nucleotide away.

The specimen comprised PBMCs from the stem cell graft donor, sampled from the stem cell graft. This chain joins TRBV10-3 to TRBJ2-1; the D gene cannot be named for sure. The sequence was obtained from a human donor who donated a stem cell graft to a child with acute lymphoblastic leukemia. The sequenced DNA is TGTGCCATCCGTTCCTACAATGAGCAGTTCTTC. This codes for CAIRSYNEQFF.